This T cell receptor beta chain was documented in a study of T cells in localized non-small cell lung cancer. Germline V lookup: CDR1 SGHTA, CDR2 FQGNSA. The CDR3 consists of 12 residues. The V end lost 5 bases, the J end lost 10 bases, and 12 bases lay between the germline ends. Study results and caveats: Density of T cells in blood, when higher, went with longer overall survival.

On this clone itself: Its antigen is undetermined.

TCRdb's copy holds only in-frame clones and misses some; the assay was immunoSEQ multiplex PCR. This table has some 130,000 clones, roughly 90% appearing once. The sequencing used peripheral blood, collected before any cancer treatment. The chain joins TRBV7-2 to TRBJ2-1; D not resolved. The TCR originated in a female donor over 55 with stage I lung adenocarcinoma. The CDR3 loop reads CASSQNFREQFF. The CDR3 DNA is TGTGCCAGCAGCCAAAATTTCCGGGAGCAGTTCTTC.